This T cell receptor (beta chain) was retrieved from a study of blood T cell repertoires in COVID-19. Study details: From the United States, Italy and Spain came samples of acute and convalescent COVID-19. Sources were T cells, B-cell-depleted T cells, or PBMCs; the material itself was cDNA or gDNA.

Data came from immunoSEQ multiplex PCR; TCRdb stores just in-frame clones and leaves some out. Counted here are about 430,000 clones, more than 70% occurring once; the ten biggest clones make up roughly 1.4%. Donors were grouped by their self-reported clinical history. Participants in the exposed group had met a COVID-19 case in the 2 weeks before joining the study. The sequence was collected from a young woman who had been exposed to COVID-19. Material for sequencing was PBMCs or T cells enriched from blood (not recorded which).

CDR3 residues: CSASDRGGTEAFF. The CDR3, as DNA: TGCAGTGCTAGTGACAGGGGAGGGACTGAAGCTTTCTTT. The V call is TRBV20-1, the J call TRBJ1-1; 8 nucleotides line up with TRBD1. The CDR3 is 13 residues long. Trimming took 3 bases from V and 5 from J; bases not matched to a gene: 5. Per the germline V gene, CDR1 is DFQATT and CDR2 is SNEGSKA (reference sequence).